This T cell receptor beta chain was found in a study of regulatory T cells in long-lasting Graves disease. Study in general: Graves' patients, newly diagnosed, had taken antithyroid drugs under 3 months.

This clonotype was counted ten times or more. Time point of the sample: newly diagnosed GD, antithyroid drugs for less than 3 months. Isolated PBMC RNA provided the starting material for the TCR library. For TCR beta, libraries came from iRepertoire HTBI primers and Arm-PCR of CDR3 regions. Via MiXCR, TCRdb re-called the multiplex PCR reads, giving one row per CDR3 protein. There are over 200,000 distinct CDR3 sequences in the sample; roughly 18% occur only once, and 14% lies in the top ten. This CDR3 is 17 amino acids long. The germline V gene has CDR1 SEHNR and CDR2 FQNEAQ (reference sequence). After removal of 5 bases from V and 6 bases from J, the junction contained 9 bases not matched to a gene. This same sample was also taken into another study, of T cells in Graves' hyperthyroidism and ophthalmopathy.

The sequenced sample was peripheral blood mononuclear cells (PBMCs), obtained at new diagnosis, from a patient treated with antithyroid drugs. This rearrangement joins TRBV7-9 to TRBJ2-3; 15 bases match TRBD2. The sequence was collected from a woman aged 25 to 39 with Graves disease. The CDR3 loop reads CASSPRTSGGATDTQYF. For the CDR3, the DNA is TGTGCCAGCAGCCCCCGGACTAGCGGGGGGGCAACGGATACGCAGTATTTT.